Detailed here is one T cell receptor (beta chain). Antigen specificity is unknown. The data belong to a study of OX40 agonist ivuxolimab in advanced cancers. Looking at the study overall: Those treated in dose escalation had hepatocellular carcinoma, melanoma, renal cell cancer or head and neck cancer. Study-wide results and caveats: Normalized T-cell clonal expansion was also low in some nonresponders.

Sequenced by immunoSEQ multiplex PCR; TCRdb stores in-frame clones only, minus some. The data hold 35,000 to 55,000 clones, with 80% observed a single time. The CDR3 length is 15 residues. Deletions cut 6 bases from V and 2 bases from J, with 17 bases between. Germline V gene sequence: CDR1 SGHVS, CDR2 FNYEAQ. Sequencing used CD4+ or CD8+ T cells sorted from blood, obtained in a trial of the OX40 agonist ivuxolimab. The sequence was collected from an adult with an advanced solid tumor such as melanoma, head and neck, liver or kidney cancer. This rearrangement joins TRBV7-6 to TRBJ2-7; D ambiguous. CDR3 residues: CASRQISGSTYEQYF. The CDR3 DNA is TGTGCCAGCAGGCAGATTTCCGGGTCCACCTACGAGCAGTACTTC.